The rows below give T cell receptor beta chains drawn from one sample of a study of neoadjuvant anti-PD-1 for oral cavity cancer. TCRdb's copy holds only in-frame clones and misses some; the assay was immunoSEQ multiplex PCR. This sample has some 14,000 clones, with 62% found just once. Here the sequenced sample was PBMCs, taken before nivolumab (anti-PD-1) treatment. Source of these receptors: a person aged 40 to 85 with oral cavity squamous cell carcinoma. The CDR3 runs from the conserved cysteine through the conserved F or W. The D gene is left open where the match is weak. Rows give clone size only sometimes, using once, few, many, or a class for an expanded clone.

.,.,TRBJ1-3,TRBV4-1,TGCGCCAGCAGCCAAGAAGGGGTTCGAAACACCATATATTTT,CASSQEGVRNTIYF
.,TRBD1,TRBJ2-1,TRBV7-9,TGTGCCAGCAGCTCAAGAGGGGGCGAGGAGTTCTTC,CASSSRGGEEFF
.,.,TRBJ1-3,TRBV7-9,TGTGCCAGCAGCTTCACCGGAGAAGGAAACACCATATATTTT,CASSFTGEGNTIYF
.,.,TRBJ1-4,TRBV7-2,TGTGCCAGCAGCATTGTAGACGGAAAACTGTTTTTT,CASSIVDGKLFF
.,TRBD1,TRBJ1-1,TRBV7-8,TGTGCCAGCAGCCCAGACAGGGCAAGAGGCACTGAAGCTTTCTTT,CASSPDRARGTEAFF
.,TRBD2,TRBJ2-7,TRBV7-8,TGTGCCAGCAGCTCCCTGGGCGGGAGCTCCTACGAGCAGTACTTC,CASSSLGGSSYEQYF
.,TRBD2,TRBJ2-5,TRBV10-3,TGTGCCATCAGTGAGTCGGCTAGCGGTGCCCAGTACTTC,CAISESASGAQYF
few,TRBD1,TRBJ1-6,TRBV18,TGTGCCAGCTCACCAACCGGGACAGGGGGCTCGGGTAATTCACCCCTCCACTTT,CASSPTGTGGSGNSPLHF
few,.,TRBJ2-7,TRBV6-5,TGTGCCAGCTTTTGGGGCCACGAGCAGTACTTC,CASFWGHEQYF
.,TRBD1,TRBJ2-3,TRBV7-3,TGTGCCAGCAGCCCCGTACGACAGGGACGCACAGATACGCAGTATTTT,CASSPVRQGRTDTQYF
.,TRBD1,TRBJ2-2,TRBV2,TGTGCCAGCACCTCCCCAAAACAGGGGGCGCCGAACACCGGGGAGCTGTTTTTT,CASTSPKQGAPNTGELFF